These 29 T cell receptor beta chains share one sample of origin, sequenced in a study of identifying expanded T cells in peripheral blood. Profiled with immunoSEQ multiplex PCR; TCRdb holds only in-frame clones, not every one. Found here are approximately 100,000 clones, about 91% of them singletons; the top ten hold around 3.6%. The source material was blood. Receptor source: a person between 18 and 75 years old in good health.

CDR3 sequence (DNA): TGCAGCGCTTCGATGTTCGCCTCGGGGACGGTCAATGCCGGGGAGCTGTTTTTT. Its protein is CSASMFASGTVNAGELFF. The rearrangement links TRBV29-1 to TRBJ2-2; D may be TRBD1 or TRBD2 (5 bases each). V lost 7 bases and J 6 bases, leaving 30 bases between the germline ends. This CDR3 has 18 residues. From germline, CDR1 is SQVTM and CDR2 ANQGSEA.

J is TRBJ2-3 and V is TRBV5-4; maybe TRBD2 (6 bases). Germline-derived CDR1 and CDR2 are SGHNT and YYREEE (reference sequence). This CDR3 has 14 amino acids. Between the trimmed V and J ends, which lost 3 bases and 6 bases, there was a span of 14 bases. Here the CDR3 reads CASSSRDSQDTQYF. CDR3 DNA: TGTGCCAGCAGCTCACGGGACTCCCAGGATACGCAGTATTTT.

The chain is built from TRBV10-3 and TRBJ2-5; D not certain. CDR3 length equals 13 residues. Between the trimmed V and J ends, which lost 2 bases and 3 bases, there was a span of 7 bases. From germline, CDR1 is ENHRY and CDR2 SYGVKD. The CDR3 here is CAISEPNKETQYF. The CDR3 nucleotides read TGTGCCATCAGTGAGCCGAACAAAGAGACCCAGTACTTC.

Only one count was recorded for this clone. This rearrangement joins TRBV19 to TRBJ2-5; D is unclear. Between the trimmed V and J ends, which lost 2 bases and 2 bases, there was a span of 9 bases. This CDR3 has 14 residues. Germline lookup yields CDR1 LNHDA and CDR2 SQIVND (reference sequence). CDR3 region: CASSIRVTQETQYF. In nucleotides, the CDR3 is TGTGCCAGTAGTATACGGGTAACACAAGAGACCCAGTACTTC.

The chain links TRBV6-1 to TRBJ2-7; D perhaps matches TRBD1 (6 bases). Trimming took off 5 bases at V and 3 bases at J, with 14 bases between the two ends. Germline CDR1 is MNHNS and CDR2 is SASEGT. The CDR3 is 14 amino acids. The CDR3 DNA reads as TGTGCCAGCAGTCCCTGGGGGCAGAGCTACGAGCAGTACTTC. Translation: CASSPWGQSYEQYF.

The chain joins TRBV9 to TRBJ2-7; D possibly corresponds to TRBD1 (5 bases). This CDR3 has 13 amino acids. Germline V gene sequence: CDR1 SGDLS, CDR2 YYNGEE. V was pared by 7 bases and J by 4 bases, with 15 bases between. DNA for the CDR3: TGTGCCAGCGGGGCAGGGCTTTCATACGAGCAGTACTTC. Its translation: CASGAGLSYEQYF.

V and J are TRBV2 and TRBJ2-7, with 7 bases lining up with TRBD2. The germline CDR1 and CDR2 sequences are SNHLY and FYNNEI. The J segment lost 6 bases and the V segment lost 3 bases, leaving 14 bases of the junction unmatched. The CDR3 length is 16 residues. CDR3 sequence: CASSDGSPGLGSEQYF. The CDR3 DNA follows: TGTGCCAGCAGTGACGGCTCCCCCGGACTAGGCTCCGAGCAGTACTTC.

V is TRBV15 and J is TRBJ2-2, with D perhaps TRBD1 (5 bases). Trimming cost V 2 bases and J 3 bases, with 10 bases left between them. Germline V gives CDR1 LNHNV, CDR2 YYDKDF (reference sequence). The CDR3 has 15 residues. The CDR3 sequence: CATSRPDRDTGELFF. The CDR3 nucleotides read TGTGCCACCAGCAGACCCGACAGAGACACCGGGGAGCTGTTTTTT.

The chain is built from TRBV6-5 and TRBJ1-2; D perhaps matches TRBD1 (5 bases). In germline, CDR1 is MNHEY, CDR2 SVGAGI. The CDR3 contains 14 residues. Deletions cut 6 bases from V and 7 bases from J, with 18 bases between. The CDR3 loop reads CASSTDGGRGGYTF. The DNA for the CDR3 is TGTGCCAGCAGCACGGACGGGGGGAGAGGTGGCTACACCTTC.

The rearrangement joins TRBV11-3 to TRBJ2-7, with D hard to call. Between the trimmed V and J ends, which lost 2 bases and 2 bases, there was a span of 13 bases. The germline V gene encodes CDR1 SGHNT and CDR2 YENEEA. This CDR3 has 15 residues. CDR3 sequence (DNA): TGTGCCAGCAGCTTAAGAGCAGGCCCTACCTACGAGCAGTACTTC. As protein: CASSLRAGPTYEQYF.

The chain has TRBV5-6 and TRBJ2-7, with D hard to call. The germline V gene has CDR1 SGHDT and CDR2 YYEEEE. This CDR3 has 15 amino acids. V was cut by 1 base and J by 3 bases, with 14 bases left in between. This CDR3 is CASSLTPVQSYEQYF. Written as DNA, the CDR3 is TGTGCCAGCAGCTTGACGCCCGTGCAAAGCTACGAGCAGTACTTC. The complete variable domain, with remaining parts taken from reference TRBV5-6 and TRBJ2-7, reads DAGVTQSPTHLIKTRGQQVTLRCSPKSGHDTVSWYQQALGQGPQFIFQYYEEEERQRGNFPDRFSGHQFPNYSSELNVNALLLGDSALYLCASSLTPVQSYEQYFGPGTRLTVT.

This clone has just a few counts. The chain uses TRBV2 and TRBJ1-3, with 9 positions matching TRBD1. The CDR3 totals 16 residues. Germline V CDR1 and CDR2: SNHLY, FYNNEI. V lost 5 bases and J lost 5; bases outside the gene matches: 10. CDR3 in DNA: TGTGCCAGCAGTATCTTTCCGGGACAGGGCCGAAACACCATATATTTT. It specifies CASSIFPGQGRNTIYF.

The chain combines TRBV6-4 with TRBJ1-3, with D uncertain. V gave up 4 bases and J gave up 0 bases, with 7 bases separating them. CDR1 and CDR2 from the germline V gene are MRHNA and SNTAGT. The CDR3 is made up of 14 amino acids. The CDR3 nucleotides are TGTGCCAGCAGTGGGGCAGACTCTGGAAACACCATATATTTT. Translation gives CASSGADSGNTIYF.

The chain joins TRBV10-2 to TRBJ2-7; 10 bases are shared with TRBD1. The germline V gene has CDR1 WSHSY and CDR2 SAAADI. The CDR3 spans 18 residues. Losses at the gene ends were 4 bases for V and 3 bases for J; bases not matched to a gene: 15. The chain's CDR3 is CASSVIRSLGQGDYEQYF. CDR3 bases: TGCGCCAGCAGTGTTATTAGGTCCCTCGGACAGGGGGACTACGAGCAGTACTTC.

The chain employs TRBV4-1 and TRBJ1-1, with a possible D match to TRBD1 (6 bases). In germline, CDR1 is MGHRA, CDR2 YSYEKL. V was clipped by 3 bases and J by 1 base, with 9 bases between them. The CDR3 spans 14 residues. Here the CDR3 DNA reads TGCGCCAGCAGCCAGGAGGGACAGAACACTGAAGCTTTCTTT. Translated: CASSQEGQNTEAFF.

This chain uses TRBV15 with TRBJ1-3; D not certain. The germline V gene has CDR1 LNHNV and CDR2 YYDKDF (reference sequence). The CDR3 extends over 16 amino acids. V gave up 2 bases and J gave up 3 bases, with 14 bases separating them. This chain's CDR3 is CATSRSTEVYGNTIYF. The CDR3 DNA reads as TGTGCCACCAGCAGATCTACCGAGGTTTATGGAAACACCATATATTTT.

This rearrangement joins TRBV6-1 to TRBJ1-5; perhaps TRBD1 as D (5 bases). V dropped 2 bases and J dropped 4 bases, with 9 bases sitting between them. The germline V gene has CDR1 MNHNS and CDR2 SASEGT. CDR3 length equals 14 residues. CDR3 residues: CASSETRVNQPQHF. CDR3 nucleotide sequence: TGTGCCAGCAGTGAAACCAGGGTGAATCAGCCCCAGCATTTT.

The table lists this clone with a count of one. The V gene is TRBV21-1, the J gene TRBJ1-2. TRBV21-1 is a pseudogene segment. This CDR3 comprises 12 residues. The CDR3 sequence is CASLSMVDGYTF. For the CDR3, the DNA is TGTGCCAGCTTATCAATGGTGGATGGCTACACCTTC.

For the CDR3, the DNA is TGTGCCAGCAGTGAAGCCCCCAGGGTTAATGGCTACACCTTC. Its translation: CASSEAPRVNGYTF. The genes are TRBV2 and TRBJ1-2, with D possibly being TRBD1 (5 bases). Trimming shortened V by 0 bases and J by 6 bases, and 11 bases separated the two germline ends. Germline V gives CDR1 SNHLY, CDR2 FYNNEI. The CDR3 is 14 amino acids.

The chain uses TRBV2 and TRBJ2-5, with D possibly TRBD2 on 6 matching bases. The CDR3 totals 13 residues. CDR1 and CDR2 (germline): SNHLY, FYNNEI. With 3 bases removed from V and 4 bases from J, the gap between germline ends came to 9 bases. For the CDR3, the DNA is TGTGCCAGCAGTGACAGGAGGGGAGAGACCCAGTACTTC. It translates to CASSDRRGETQYF.

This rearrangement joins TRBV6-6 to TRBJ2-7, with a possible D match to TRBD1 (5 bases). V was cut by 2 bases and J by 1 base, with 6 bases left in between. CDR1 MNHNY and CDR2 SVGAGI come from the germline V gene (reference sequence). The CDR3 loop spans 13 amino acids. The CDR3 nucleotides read TGTGCCAGCAGTTACAGGGGTTCCTACGAGCAGTACTTC. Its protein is CASSYRGSYEQYF.

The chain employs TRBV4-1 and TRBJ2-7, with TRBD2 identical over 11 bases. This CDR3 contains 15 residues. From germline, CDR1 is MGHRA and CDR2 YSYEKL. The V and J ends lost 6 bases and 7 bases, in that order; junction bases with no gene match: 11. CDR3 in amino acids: CASRNIAGGPGEQYF. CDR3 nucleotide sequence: TGCGCCAGCAGGAACATAGCGGGAGGGCCGGGGGAGCAGTACTTC.

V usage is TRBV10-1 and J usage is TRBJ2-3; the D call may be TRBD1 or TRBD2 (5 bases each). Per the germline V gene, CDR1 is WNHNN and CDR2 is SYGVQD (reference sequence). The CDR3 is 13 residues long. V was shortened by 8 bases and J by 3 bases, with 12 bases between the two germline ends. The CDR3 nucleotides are TGCGCCAGCGCCGCTGAGGGGACAGATACGCAGTATTTT. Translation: CASAAEGTDTQYF.

Here the CDR3 DNA reads TGTGCCAGCACCAGTAGGGAACCTCGGGATCAGCCCCAGCATTTT. Amino acids: CASTSREPRDQPQHF. This chain connects TRBV6-6 to TRBJ1-5; no reliable D call. V was trimmed by 7 bases and J by 5 bases, leaving 18 bases between them. This CDR3 contains 15 residues. Per the germline V gene, CDR1 is MNHNY and CDR2 is SVGAGI (reference sequence).

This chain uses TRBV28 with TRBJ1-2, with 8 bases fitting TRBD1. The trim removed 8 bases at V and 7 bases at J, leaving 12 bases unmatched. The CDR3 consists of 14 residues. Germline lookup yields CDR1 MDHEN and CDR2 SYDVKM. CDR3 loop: CASEPWTGPSGYTF. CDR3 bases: TGTGCCAGCGAACCCTGGACAGGGCCTAGTGGCTACACCTTC.

This chain's CDR3 is CASSLAGADTQYF. The DNA for the CDR3 is TGCGCCAGCAGCCTAGCAGGGGCAGATACGCAGTATTTT. The genes are TRBV4-1 and TRBJ2-3; possibly TRBD1 for D (6 bases). Germline values: CDR1 MGHRA, CDR2 YSYEKL. The CDR3 has 13 amino acids. Trimming cost V 4 bases and J 4 bases, with 9 bases left between them.

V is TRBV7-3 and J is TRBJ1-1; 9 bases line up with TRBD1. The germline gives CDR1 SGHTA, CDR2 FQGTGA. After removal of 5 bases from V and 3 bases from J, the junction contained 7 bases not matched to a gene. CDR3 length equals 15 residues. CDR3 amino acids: CASSQGTGRHTEAFF. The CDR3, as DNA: TGTGCCAGCAGCCAGGGGACAGGGAGGCACACTGAAGCTTTCTTT.

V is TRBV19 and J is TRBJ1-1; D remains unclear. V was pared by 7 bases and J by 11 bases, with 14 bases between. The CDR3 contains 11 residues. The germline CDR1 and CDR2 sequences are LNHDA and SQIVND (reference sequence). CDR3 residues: CASNSLGSAFF. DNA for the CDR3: TGTGCCAGTAACAGTTTAGGCTCGGCTTTCTTT.

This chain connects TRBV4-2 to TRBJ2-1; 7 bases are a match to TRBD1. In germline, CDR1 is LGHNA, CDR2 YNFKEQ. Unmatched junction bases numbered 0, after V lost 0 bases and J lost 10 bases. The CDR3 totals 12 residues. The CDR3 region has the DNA TGTGCCAGCAGCCAAGAGGACAGGGAGCAGTTCTTC. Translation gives CASSQEDREQFF.